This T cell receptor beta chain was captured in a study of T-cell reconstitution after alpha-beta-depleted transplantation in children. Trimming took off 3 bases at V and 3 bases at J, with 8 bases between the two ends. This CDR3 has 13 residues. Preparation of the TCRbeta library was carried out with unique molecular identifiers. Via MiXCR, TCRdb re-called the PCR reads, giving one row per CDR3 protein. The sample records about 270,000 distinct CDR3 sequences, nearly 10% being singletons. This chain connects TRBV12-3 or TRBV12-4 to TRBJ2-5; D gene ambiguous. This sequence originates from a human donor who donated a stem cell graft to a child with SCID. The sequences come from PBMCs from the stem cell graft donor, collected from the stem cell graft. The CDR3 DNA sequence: TGTGCCAGCAGTTTCCAACCAGAAGAGACCCAGTACTTC. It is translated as CASSFQPEETQYF.